This TCR beta chain comes out of a study of blood T cell repertoires in COVID-19 (dated by TCRdb to the early 2020s). About the full investigation: The collaborator samples originated in the United States, Italy and Spain and spanned the acute and convalescent phases of COVID-19. The sample metadata nearly always contained a de-identified subject ID, COVID-19 status, age in years and sex. The dataset comprised deeply sampled blood TCRbeta repertoires from subjects exposed to, actively infected with, or recovered from COVID-19. The samples were drawn from two sources: the first 160 participants of the ongoing ImmuneRACE study, and approximately 1,300 subjects contributed by 6 global collaborators. The prospective study material was composed of cDNA or gDNA derived from T cells, B-cell-depleted T cells, or PBMCs. Where HLA class I and class II types were available, the types were taken from metadata supplied by the sample provider, not from assay-based typing. The repertoires were made available in a free public database intended to serve as a resource for research on the immune response to SARS-CoV-2.

Collaborating institutions collected whole blood in K2EDTA tubes following their own protocols. Collaborator samples were shipped for TCRbeta analysis as frozen whole blood, isolated PBMCs, or DNA extracted from either sample type. The junction carries 10 bases between V and J, which are trimmed by 3 bases and 0 bases respectively. The cysteine opens and the phenylalanine closes a CDR3 of 15 amino acids. The read is trimmed to its CDR3 DNA, 45 bases read in frame from base 1. As encoded in the germline V gene, CDR1 is MDHEN while CDR2 is SYDVKM. As concerns this clone: There is no known antigen for this receptor. No base quality values were provided; no much bigger clone lies one nucleotide off. Within the sample, other DNA sequences also encode this same CDR3.

The immunoSEQ Assay, a bias-controlled multiplex PCR, was used to amplify TCRbeta CDR3 regions from genomic DNA. The published analysis was carried out like this. The number of nucleated cells in each sample was estimated from the amplification of reference gene primers within the assay. To quantify the absolute abundance of each unique TCRbeta CDR3 rearrangement, sequence reads were collapsed and filtered. Productive Simpson clonality was computed per sample as the square root of Simpson's diversity index over productive rearrangements. Here the immuneACCESS table is served through TCRdb, limited to in-frame sequences with V and J called. Missing clones are a known gap in these copies; in checked studies unresolved V genes cover under half, and the rest lacks a known reason. V, J and clone size derive from that table, while D and trimming were established from the DNA sequence. This sample gives 200,000 or so clones in total; roughly three quarters of them show up just once. Together, the top ten hold 15% to 20% of the sample.

General conclusions and limits of the study: The amount of clinical and demographic metadata varied by source and participant and was provided uncurated.

The clonotype comes from a man in his sixties with active or convalescent COVID-19. The specimen was peripheral blood. The chain employs TRBV28 and TRBJ2-3; no D gene can be assigned with confidence. The CDR3 reads as follows: CASSFSVPSTDTQYF. The sequenced DNA: TGTGCCAGCAGTTTTAGTGTACCCAGCACAGATACGCAGTATTTT.